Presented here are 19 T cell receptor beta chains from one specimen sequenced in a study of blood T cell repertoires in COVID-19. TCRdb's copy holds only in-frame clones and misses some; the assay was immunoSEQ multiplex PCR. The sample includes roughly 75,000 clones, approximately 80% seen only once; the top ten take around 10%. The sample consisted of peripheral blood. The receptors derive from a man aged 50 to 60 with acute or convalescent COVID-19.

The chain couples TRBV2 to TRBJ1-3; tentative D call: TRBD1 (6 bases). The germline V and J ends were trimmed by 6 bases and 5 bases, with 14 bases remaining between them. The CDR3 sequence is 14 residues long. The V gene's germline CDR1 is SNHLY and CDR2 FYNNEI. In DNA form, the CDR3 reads TGTGCCAGCAGCGTGGGAGGGGGGAGAAACACCATATATTTT. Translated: CASSVGGGRNTIYF.

CDR3 DNA: TGTGCCAGCAGCCACCATGGAGCCCAGAGCCAGTCCTATAATTCACCCCTCCACTTT. It specifies CASSHHGAQSQSYNSPLHF. The J gene is TRBJ1-6, the V gene TRBV5-5, with D uncertain. CDR3 size: 19 residues. Trimming left V 4 bases short and J 1 base short, with 21 bases between. Germline V gene data show CDR1 as SGHKS and CDR2 as YYEKEE (reference sequence).

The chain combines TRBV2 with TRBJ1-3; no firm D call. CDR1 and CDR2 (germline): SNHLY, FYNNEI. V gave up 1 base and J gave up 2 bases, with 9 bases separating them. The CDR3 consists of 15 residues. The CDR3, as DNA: TGTGCCAGCAGTGAAGTCAGATCCACTGGAAACACCATATATTTT. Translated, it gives CASSEVRSTGNTIYF.

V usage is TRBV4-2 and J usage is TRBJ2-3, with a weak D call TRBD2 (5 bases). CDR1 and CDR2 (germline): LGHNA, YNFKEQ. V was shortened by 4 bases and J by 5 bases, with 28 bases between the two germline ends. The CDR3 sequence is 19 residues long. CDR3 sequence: CASSPYHPIGPLGRDTQYF. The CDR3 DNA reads TGTGCCAGCAGCCCCTATCACCCCATAGGACCCTTGGGGAGAGATACGCAGTATTTT.

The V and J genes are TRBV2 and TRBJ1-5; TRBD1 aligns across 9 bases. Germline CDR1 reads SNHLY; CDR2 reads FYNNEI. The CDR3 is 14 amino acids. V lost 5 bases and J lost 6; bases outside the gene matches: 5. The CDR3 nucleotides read TGTGCCAGCAGTAGGACAGGGGCGGGTCAGCCCCAGCATTTT. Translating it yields CASSRTGAGQPQHF.

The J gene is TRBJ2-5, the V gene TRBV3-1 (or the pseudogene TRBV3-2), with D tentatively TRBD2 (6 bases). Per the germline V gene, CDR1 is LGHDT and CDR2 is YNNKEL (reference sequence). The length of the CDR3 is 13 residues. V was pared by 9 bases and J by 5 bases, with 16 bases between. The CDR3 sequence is CASSELADETQYF. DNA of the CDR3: TGTGCCAGTAGTGAACTAGCAGACGAGACCCAGTACTTC.

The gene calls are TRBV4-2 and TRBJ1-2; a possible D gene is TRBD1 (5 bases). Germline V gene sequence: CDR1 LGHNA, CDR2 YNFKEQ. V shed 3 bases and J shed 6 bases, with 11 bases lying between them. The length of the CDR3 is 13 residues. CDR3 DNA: TGTGCCAGCAGCCAGCAGGGTGAGCATGGCTACACCTTC. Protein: CASSQQGEHGYTF.

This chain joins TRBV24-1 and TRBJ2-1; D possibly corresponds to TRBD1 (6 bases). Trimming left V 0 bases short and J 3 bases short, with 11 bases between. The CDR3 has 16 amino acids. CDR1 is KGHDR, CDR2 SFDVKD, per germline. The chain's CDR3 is CATSDLTGRNYNEQFF. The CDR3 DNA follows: TGTGCCACCAGTGATTTGACAGGGCGAAACTACAATGAGCAGTTCTTC.

The CDR3 here is CAIRANTEAFF. The CDR3 DNA follows: TGTGCCATCAGGGCGAACACTGAAGCTTTCTTT. The rearrangement uses TRBV10-3 and TRBJ1-1; D remains unclear. V dropped 6 bases and J dropped 1 base, with 3 bases sitting between them. There are 11 residues in the CDR3. Per the germline V gene, CDR1 is ENHRY and CDR2 is SYGVKD.

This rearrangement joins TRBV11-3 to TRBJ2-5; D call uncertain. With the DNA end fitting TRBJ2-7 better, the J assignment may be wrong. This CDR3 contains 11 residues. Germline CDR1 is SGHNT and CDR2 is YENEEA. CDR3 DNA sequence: TGTGCCAGCAGCCGCCGAGGCGAGCAGTACTTC. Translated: CASSRRGEQYF.

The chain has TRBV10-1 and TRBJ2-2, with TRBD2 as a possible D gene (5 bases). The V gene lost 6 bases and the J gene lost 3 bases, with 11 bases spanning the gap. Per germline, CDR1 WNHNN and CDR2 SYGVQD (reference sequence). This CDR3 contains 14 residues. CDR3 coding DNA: TGCGCCAGCAGCCCCGAGAGGGACACCGGGGAGCTGTTTTTT. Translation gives CASSPERDTGELFF.

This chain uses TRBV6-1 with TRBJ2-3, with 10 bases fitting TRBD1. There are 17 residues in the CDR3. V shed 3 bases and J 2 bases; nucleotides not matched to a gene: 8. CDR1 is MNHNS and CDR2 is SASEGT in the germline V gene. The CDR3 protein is CASSDLRDRGPTDTQYF. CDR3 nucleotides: TGTGCCAGCAGTGACCTCCGGGACAGGGGACCCACAGATACGCAGTATTTT.

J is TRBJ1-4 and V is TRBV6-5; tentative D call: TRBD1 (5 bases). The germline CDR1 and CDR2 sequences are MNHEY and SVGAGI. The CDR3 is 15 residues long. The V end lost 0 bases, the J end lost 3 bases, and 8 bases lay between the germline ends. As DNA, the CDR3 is TGTGCCAGCAGTTACTCGGGGGGGGCTAATGAAAAACTGTTTTTT. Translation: CASSYSGGANEKLFF.

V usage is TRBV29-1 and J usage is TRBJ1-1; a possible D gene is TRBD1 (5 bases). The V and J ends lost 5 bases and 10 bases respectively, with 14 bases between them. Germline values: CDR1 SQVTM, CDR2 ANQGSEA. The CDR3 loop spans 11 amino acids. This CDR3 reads CSVWGVDGAFF. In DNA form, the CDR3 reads TGCAGCGTTTGGGGGGTGGACGGAGCTTTCTTT.

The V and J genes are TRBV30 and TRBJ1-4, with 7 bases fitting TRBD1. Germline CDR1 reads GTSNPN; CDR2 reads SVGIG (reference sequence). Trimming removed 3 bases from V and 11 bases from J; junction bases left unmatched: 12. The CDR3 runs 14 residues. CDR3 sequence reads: CAWRARQGARKLFF. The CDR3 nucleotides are TGTGCCTGGAGGGCCAGACAGGGTGCACGGAAACTGTTTTTT.

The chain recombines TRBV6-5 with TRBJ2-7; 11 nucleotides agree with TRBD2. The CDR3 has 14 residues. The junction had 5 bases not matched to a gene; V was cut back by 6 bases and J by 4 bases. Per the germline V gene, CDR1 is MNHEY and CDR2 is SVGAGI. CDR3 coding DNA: TGTGCCAGCAGAACTAGCGGGAGTAGGTACGAGCAGTACTTC. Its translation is CASRTSGSRYEQYF.

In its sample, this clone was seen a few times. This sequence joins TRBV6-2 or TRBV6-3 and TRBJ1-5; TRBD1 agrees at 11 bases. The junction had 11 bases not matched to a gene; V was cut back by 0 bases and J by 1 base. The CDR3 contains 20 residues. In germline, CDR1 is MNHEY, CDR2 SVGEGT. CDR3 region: CASSYSTLGQGAWSNQPQHF. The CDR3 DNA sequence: TGTGCCAGCAGTTACTCGACTCTTGGACAGGGGGCTTGGAGCAATCAGCCCCAGCATTTT.

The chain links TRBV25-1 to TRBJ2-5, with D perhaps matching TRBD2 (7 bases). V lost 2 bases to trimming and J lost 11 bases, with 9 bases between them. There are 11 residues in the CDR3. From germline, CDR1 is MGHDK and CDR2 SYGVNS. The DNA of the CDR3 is TGTGCCAGCAGTGAAGGGGGGGCTCAGTACTTC. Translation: CASSEGGAQYF.

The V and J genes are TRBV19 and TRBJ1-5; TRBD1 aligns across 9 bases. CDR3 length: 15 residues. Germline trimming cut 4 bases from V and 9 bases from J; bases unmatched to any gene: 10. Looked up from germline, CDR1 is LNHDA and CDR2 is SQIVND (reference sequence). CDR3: CASSTRQGVLGPQHF. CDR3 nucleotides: TGTGCCAGTAGTACCAGACAGGGGGTTTTGGGGCCCCAGCATTTT.